This note documents a single T cell receptor (beta chain) sequence. There is no known antigen for this receptor. No base quality information exists; no much larger clone differs at one position. The sample is drawn from a study of OX40 agonist ivuxolimab in advanced cancers. Describing the broader study: The costimulatory receptor OX40 (CD134) was targeted by ivuxolimab, a fully human IgG2 agonistic monoclonal antibody. Intravenous ivuxolimab was administered to patients every 2 weeks at six dose levels: 0.01, 0.1, 0.3, 1.5, 3 and 10 mg/kg. Among the roughly 52 dose-escalation patients, about 20 had hepatocellular carcinoma, about 15 melanoma, 9 renal cell carcinoma and 9 head and neck cancer. In the dose-escalation cohort, 70% to 90% of patients were male, and the mean age was 60 years with a range of roughly 23 to 79. Patients were allowed to have had prior anti-PD-1, anti-PD-L1 or anti-CTLA-4 therapy, and approximately 39% of the dose-escalation patients had been treated with checkpoint inhibitors. Partial responses occurred in three dose-escalation patients, of whom one had hepatocellular carcinoma and two had cutaneous melanoma. The point of sequencing TCRbeta in the periphery was to test whether ivuxolimab changed TCR sequence diversity and drove clonal T-cell expansion. The paper describes the monotherapy dose-escalation part (N ≈ 49 patients) of the phase I trial of ivuxolimab. Findings and caveats that apply to the study as a whole: Partial responders in the 0.1-3.0 mg/kg groups had among the lowest normalized peripheral clonal expansion, especially among CD8+ T cells. At doses from 0.1 to 3.0 mg/kg, clonal expansion was seen in both CD4+ and CD8+ blood T cells between baseline and week 6. Low levels of normalized T-cell clonal expansion were also seen in some patients who did not respond. Which antigens the clonally expanded peripheral T cells were specific for was not determined. After ivuxolimab, CD8+ T cells had more expanded clones than CD4+ T cells on average.

To sequence the TCRbeta CDR3 region, genomic DNA was isolated from the sorted cells. TCRbeta CDR3 regions were sequenced using the immunoSEQ Assay. In its TCRdb copy, this immuneACCESS table keeps in-frame sequences only and misses some clones. Where compared with another copy, unresolved V genes explain less than half of these, and the others have no known cause. The table for this sample lists about 110,000 clones; about nine tenths of them were counted only once. Around 0.26% of the sample goes to the ten largest clones. Patients with a history of autoimmune disease or receiving systemic immunosuppression were excluded from the trial. Peripheral blood for TCR sequencing was drawn from every dose cohort at baseline, at cycle 4 day 1 and at cycle 7 day 1. Samples came from an open-label, multicenter, first-in-human phase I dose-escalation trial of ivuxolimab. Adults with locally advanced or metastatic head and neck squamous cell, hepatocellular, melanoma or renal cell carcinoma were enrolled in the trial. Before TCR sequencing, CD4+ and CD8+ T cells were separately sorted from peripheral blood.

V loses 4 bases of germline sequence and J loses 2 bases, and the interval between the two ends is 12 bases. The CDR1 and CDR2 encoded by the germline V gene are SGHAT and FQNNGV. CDR3 length: 15 amino acids, cysteine to phenylalanine. Only the CDR3 region is kept as DNA, spanning 45 bases read in frame from base 1. Sequencing used CD4+ or CD8+ T cells sorted from blood, obtained in a trial of the OX40 agonist ivuxolimab. Recombination joined TRBV11-2 with TRBJ2-1; TRBD1 is possibly the D segment (5 matching bases). This clonotype was sampled from an adult with an advanced solid tumor such as melanoma, head and neck, liver or kidney cancer. The DNA sequence follows: TGTGCCAGCAGCTCACTTGACAGTCCCTACAATGAGCAGTTCTTC. Its translation reads: CASSSLDSPYNEQFF.